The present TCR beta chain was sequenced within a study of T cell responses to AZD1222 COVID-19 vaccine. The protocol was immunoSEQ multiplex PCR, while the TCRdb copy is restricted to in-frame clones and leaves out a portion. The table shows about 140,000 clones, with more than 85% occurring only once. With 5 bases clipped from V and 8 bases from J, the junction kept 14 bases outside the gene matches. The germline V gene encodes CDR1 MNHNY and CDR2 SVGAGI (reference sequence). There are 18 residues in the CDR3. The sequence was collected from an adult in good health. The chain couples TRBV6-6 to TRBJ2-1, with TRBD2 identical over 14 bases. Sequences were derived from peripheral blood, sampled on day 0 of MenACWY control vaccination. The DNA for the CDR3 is TGTGCCAGCAGTCTACAGTTGACTAGCGGGAGGGCGTATGATGAGCAGTTCTTC. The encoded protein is CASSLQLTSGRAYDEQFF.